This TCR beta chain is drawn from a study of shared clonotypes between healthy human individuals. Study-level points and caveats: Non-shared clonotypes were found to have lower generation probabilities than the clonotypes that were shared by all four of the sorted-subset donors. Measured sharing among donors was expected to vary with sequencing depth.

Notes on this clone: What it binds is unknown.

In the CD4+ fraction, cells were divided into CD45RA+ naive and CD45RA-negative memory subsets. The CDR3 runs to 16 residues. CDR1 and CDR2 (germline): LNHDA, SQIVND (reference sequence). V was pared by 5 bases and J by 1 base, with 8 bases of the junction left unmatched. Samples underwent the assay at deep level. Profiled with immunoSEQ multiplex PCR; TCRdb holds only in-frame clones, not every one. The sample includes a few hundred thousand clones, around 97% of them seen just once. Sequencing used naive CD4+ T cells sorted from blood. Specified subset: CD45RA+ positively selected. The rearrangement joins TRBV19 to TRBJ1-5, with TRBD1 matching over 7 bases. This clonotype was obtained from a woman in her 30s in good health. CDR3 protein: CASSPPPGQSNQPQHF. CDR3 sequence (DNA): TGTGCCAGTAGTCCCCCCCCGGGACAGAGCAATCAGCCCCAGCATTTT.